This entry lists 18 T cell receptor beta chains sequenced from one sample in a study of T cells in Graves' hyperthyroidism and ophthalmopathy. From RNA transcripts, TCR beta CDR3 regions were amplified. Using the HTBI primer set, a first-round RT-PCR was run on the TCR CDR3. One entry per CDR3 protein results from TCRdb running MiXCR on the multiplex PCR reads. Of roughly 300,000 distinct CDR3 sequences in the sample, 15% to 20% were seen once. The sample comprised blood. These receptors were collected from a woman aged 45 to 65 with Graves' hyperthyroidism.

The CDR3 loop reads CASSYSPRISTDTQYF. CDR3 in DNA: TGTGCCAGCAGTTACTCCCCACGGATTAGCACAGATACGCAGTATTTT. The chain uses TRBV6-5 and TRBJ2-3; D is unclear. Trimming shortened V by 0 bases and J by 0 bases, and 10 bases separated the two germline ends. The germline CDR1 and CDR2 sequences are MNHEY and SVGAGI. The CDR3 covers 16 residues.

Note on this clonotype: A much larger clone lies a single base off, so this may be a read error. The gene calls are TRBV5-1 and TRBJ2-1; TRBD1 aligns across 7 bases. The CDR3 extends over 14 amino acids. Germline V gene sequence: CDR1 SGHRS, CDR2 YFSETQ. V shed 4 bases and J 5 bases; nucleotides not matched to a gene: 6. The CDR3 is CASSPGQTNNEQFF. Here the CDR3 DNA reads TGCGCCAGCAGCCCGGGACAGACCAACAATGAGCAGTTCTTC.

This clonotype came up many times. The chain couples TRBV28 to TRBJ2-7; 9 bases are shared with TRBD2. The CDR3 extends over 15 amino acids. Germline values: CDR1 MDHEN, CDR2 SYDVKM. V trimming: 1 base; J trimming: 0 bases; junction bases outside the gene matches: 1. The CDR3, as DNA: TGTGCCAGCAGTTTATTACTAGCGGGCTCCTACGAGCAGTACTTC. Amino acid sequence: CASSLLLAGSYEQYF.

The chain combines TRBV4-1 with TRBJ2-1; tentative D call: TRBD1 (6 bases). Trimming removed 0 bases from V and 8 bases from J, with 8 bases in between. The length of the CDR3 is 13 residues. The V gene's germline CDR1 is MGHRA and CDR2 YSYEKL. CDR3 loop: CASSQDRGHEQFF. CDR3 DNA: TGCGCCAGCAGCCAAGACAGGGGCCATGAGCAGTTCTTC.

This clonotype was counted a few times. The chain links TRBV12-3 or TRBV12-4 to TRBJ2-5; D is undetermined. Deletions cut 3 bases from V and 7 bases from J, with 15 bases between. This CDR3 is 14 amino acids long. The CDR3 sequence: CASSLSENRRTQYF. The CDR3 nucleotides read TGTGCCAGCAGTTTGTCAGAGAATCGTCGGACCCAGTACTTC.

This clonotype has more than one count but fewer than ten. The V and J genes are TRBV10-1 and TRBJ1-2; no clear D gene. The CDR3 runs 15 residues. Germline V gene data show CDR1 as WNHNN and CDR2 as SYGVQD (reference sequence). Trimming removed 0 bases from V and 6 bases from J, with 14 bases in between. The chain's CDR3 is CASSESIDPGHGYTF. The CDR3 coding sequence is TGCGCCAGCAGTGAGTCGATAGATCCCGGGCATGGCTACACCTTC.

Ten or more counts support this clonotype. This chain uses TRBV20-1 with TRBJ1-1, with D tentatively TRBD1 (6 bases). The V gene's germline CDR1 is DFQATT and CDR2 SNEGSKA (reference sequence). There are 16 residues in the CDR3. Trimming removed 4 bases from V and 4 bases from J, with 22 bases in between. In DNA, the CDR3 is TGCAGTGCTACAAATTTGGAGCGGGGGGCAGGCACTGAAGCTTTCTTT. Protein sequence: CSATNLERGAGTEAFF.

This clonotype was found a few times. The gene calls are TRBV5-8 and TRBJ2-7; 7 bases are a match to TRBD1. Germline V CDR1 and CDR2: SGHTS, YDEGEE. With 4 bases clipped from V and 3 bases from J, the junction kept 4 bases outside the gene matches. This CDR3 is 13 amino acids long. The CDR3 loop is CASSLGTDYEQYV. The CDR3 DNA reads TGTGCCAGCAGCCTGGGGACAGACTACGAGCAGTACGTC.

J is TRBJ2-7 and V is TRBV5-1, with 7 bases matching TRBD1. V lost 2 bases to trimming and J lost 6 bases; unmatched junction nucleotides: 5. Germline values: CDR1 SGHRS, CDR2 YFSETQ. The CDR3 contains 13 residues. The CDR3 bases are TGCGCCAGCAGCTTTACAGGGGTGGGCGAGCAGTACTTC. This gives the protein CASSFTGVGEQYF.

This clonotype appeared many times. The V gene is TRBV29-1, the J gene TRBJ2-7, with 7 bases fitting TRBD2. V gave up 6 bases and J gave up 6 bases; unmatched junction bases: 11. This CDR3 is built from 13 residues. Germline V gene lookup returns CDR1 SQVTM and CDR2 ANQGSEA. The CDR3 loop is CSVLQGGASEQYF. The DNA of the CDR3 is TGCAGCGTGCTTCAGGGAGGGGCTTCCGAGCAGTACTTC.

Ten or more counts support this clonotype. This chain joins TRBV28 and TRBJ2-1; possibly TRBD2 for D (5 bases). The CDR3 is made up of 18 amino acids. The V end was cut by 1 base, the J end by 4 bases, with 20 bases between. Looked up from germline, CDR1 is MDHEN and CDR2 is SYDVKM. Here the CDR3 reads CASSLLDTTGKIYNEQFF. CDR3 nucleotide sequence: TGTGCCAGCAGTTTATTGGATACTACCGGGAAAATTTACAATGAGCAGTTCTTC. The full variable domain, rest sourced from reference TRBV28 and TRBJ2-1, is DVKVTQSSRYLVKRTGEKVFLECVQDMDHENMFWYRQDPGLGLRLIYFSYDVKMKEKGDIPEGYSVSREKKERFSLILESASTNQTSMYLCASSLLDTTGKIYNEQFFGPGTRLTVL.

This clonotype was counted many times. The V and J genes are TRBV25-1 and TRBJ2-2, with D hard to call. Germline CDR1 is MGHDK and CDR2 is SYGVNS. The length of the CDR3 is 15 residues. Trimming removed 2 bases from V and 3 bases from J, with 10 bases in between. CDR3 sequence reads: CASSEGTHDTGELFF. Here the CDR3 DNA reads TGTGCCAGCAGTGAAGGAACTCATGACACCGGGGAGCTGTTTTTT.

This clonotype appeared a few times. The chain uses TRBV6-6 and TRBJ2-7; a possible D gene is TRBD1 (5 bases). Trimming pared 0 bases from V and 4 bases from J, leaving 13 bases between. Germline-derived CDR1 and CDR2 are MNHNY and SVGAGI (reference sequence). The CDR3 spans 15 residues. CDR3 nucleotides: TGTGCCAGCAGTTACTCATATGACAGAGAGTACGAGCAGTACTTC. It codes for CASSYSYDREYEQYF.

This clonotype was picked up a small number of times. Mismatch with germline at one junction end may stem from a read error. The chain is built from TRBV3-1 and TRBJ2-7, with 7 nucleotides matching TRBD2. The CDR3 length is 15 residues. Germline V CDR1 and CDR2: LGHDT, YNNKEL (reference sequence). The DNA for the CDR3 is TGCGCCAGCAGCCTATTTGCGGGAGTTAGATACGAGCAGTACTTC. This codes for CASSLFAGVRYEQYF.

This clonotype was recorded many times. V is TRBV12-5 and J is TRBJ1-2; perhaps TRBD1 as D (5 bases). Between the trimmed V and J ends, which lost 1 base and 5 bases, there was a span of 11 bases. CDR1 is LGHNT, CDR2 FRNRAP, per germline. This CDR3 contains 14 residues. This chain's CDR3 is CASGLATAHYGYTF. In nucleotides, the CDR3 is TGTGCTAGTGGTTTGGCGACAGCCCATTATGGCTACACCTTC.

The rearrangement links TRBV7-8 to TRBJ2-4; 8 bases fit TRBD1. The germline gives CDR1 SGHVS, CDR2 FQNEAQ. With 2 bases clipped from V and 1 base from J, the junction kept 10 bases outside the gene matches. The CDR3 is made up of 18 amino acids. CDR3 amino acids: CASSLNPGGGGAKNIQYF. The CDR3 DNA reads TGTGCCAGCAGCTTAAACCCAGGGGGCGGCGGGGCCAAAAACATTCAGTACTTC.

V gene TRBV4-1 combines with J gene TRBJ2-7; possibly TRBD1 for D (6 bases). Germline loops: CDR1 MGHRA, CDR2 YSYEKL. Trimming removed 0 bases at V and 3 bases at J, with 9 bases between. This CDR3 spans 14 amino acids. This CDR3 reads CASSQEETGYEQYF. CDR3 sequence (DNA): TGCGCCAGCAGCCAAGAGGAGACAGGCTACGAGCAGTACTTC.

This clonotype was counted many times. The CDR3 DNA sequence: TGTGCCAGCAGTGGATTTGGGTTGGGCAAGAACACTGAAGCTTTCTTT. This sequence encodes CASSGFGLGKNTEAFF. The chain recombines TRBV6-1 with TRBJ1-1; no firm D call. The CDR3 totals 16 residues. Deletions cut 4 bases from V and 1 base from J, with 16 bases between. The germline gives CDR1 MNHNS, CDR2 SASEGT.